These 25 T cell receptor beta chains originate from one sample sequenced in a study of cytomegalovirus exposure and HLA in healthy donors. Primers for the PCR totalled 60 Vbeta and 13 Jbeta. Generated by immunoSEQ multiplex PCR, the TCRdb table keeps only in-frame clones and is missing some. This repertoire shows roughly 92,000 clones, approximately 7.7% found once; its top ten account for roughly 2.1%. Source material: PBMCs. These TCRs come from a man over 45 in good health and CMV-seronegative.

The chain employs TRBV6-1 and TRBJ1-2; 7 positions match TRBD1. The CDR3 covers 14 residues. The germline V gene has CDR1 MNHNS and CDR2 SASEGT. The V and J ends lost 5 bases and 0 bases, in that order; junction bases with no gene match: 3. This CDR3 reads CASSRQGTNYGYTF. The CDR3 DNA follows: TGTGCCAGCAGTAGACAGGGCACTAACTATGGCTACACCTTC.

This clone was detected a few times. The chain carries TRBV14 and TRBJ1-2, with D tentatively TRBD1 (5 bases). The CDR3 length is 14 residues. Between the trimmed V and J ends, which lost 0 bases and 11 bases, there was a span of 16 bases. Per germline, CDR1 SGHDN and CDR2 FVKESK. The CDR3 DNA reads TGTGCCAGCAGCCAAGATCTCGTCGGGGGAGGATACACCTTC. Translating it yields CASSQDLVGGGYTF.

To note about this clone: One end of the junction does not line up with germline, which may come from a read error. Other DNA sequences in this specimen translate into the identical CDR3. This chain links TRBV5-6 with TRBJ1-4, with 10 bases aligning to TRBD1. The CDR3 has 15 residues. CDR1 SGHDT and CDR2 YYEEEE come from the germline V gene. The DNA of the CDR3 is TGTGCCAGCAGCTGGGGGACAGGGGATAATGAAAAGCTGTTTTTT. Protein sequence: CASSWGTGDNEKLFF.

This clone has just a few counts. V and J are TRBV5-1 and TRBJ2-5; 7 bases match TRBD1. The DNA end favors TRBJ2-7, so the J call may be wrong. CDR3 length: 15 amino acids. The germline V gene encodes CDR1 SGHRS and CDR2 YFSETQ. The CDR3 loop is CASSLDSGGYHEQYF. The CDR3 coding sequence is TGCGCCAGCAGCTTGGACTCAGGGGGTTACCACGAGCAGTACTTC.

This clone has only a few counts. J is TRBJ1-3 and V is TRBV7-9; D ambiguous. The CDR3 consists of 15 residues. Germline CDR1 is SEHNR and CDR2 is FQNEAQ (reference sequence). V shed 6 bases and J shed 0 bases, with 12 bases lying between them. The CDR3 protein is CASSPRGLSGNTIYF. CDR3 in DNA: TGTGCCAGCAGTCCAAGAGGGCTCTCTGGAAACACCATATATTTT.

In its sample, this clone was seen a few times. Mismatch with germline at one junction end may stem from a read error. The V and J genes are TRBV6-1 and TRBJ2-1, with TRBD2 identical over 11 bases. Germline loops: CDR1 MNHNS, CDR2 SASEGT. The CDR3 length is 19 residues. The CDR3 DNA is TGTGCCAGCAGGGAAGGGGGCCTAGCGGGGGGCTACTCCTACAATGAGCAGTTCTTC. Protein sequence: CASREGGLAGGYSYNEQFF.

This sequence joins TRBV28 and TRBJ2-1; 15 bases agree with TRBD2. After removal of 5 bases from V and 9 bases from J, the junction contained 8 bases not matched to a gene. Germline V gene data show CDR1 as MDHEN and CDR2 as SYDVKM. The CDR3 has 16 amino acids. The CDR3 is CASSTWTSGGVFEQFF. The CDR3, as DNA: TGTGCCAGCAGTACCTGGACTAGCGGGGGGGTTTTTGAGCAGTTCTTC.

The gene calls are TRBV6-5 and TRBJ1-6, with TRBD1 as a possible D gene (5 bases). V lost 5 bases and J 4 bases, leaving 9 bases between the germline ends. In germline, CDR1 is MNHEY, CDR2 SVGAGI. The CDR3 covers 14 residues. The CDR3 reads CASSMTEYNSPLHF. The CDR3 DNA reads as TGTGCCAGCAGTATGACAGAGTATAATTCACCCCTCCACTTT.

This clone has just a few counts. At one end, the junction sequence differs from germline, possibly due to a read error. The genes are TRBV7-7 and TRBJ2-3; D is unclear. Germline CDR1 reads SSHAT; CDR2 reads FNYEAQ (reference sequence). The CDR3 has 13 amino acids. This CDR3 reads CASSLWLTDTQYF. The CDR3 DNA reads TGTGCTAGCAGCTTATGGCTTACAGATACGCAGTATTTT.

This clone appeared a few times. The rearrangement joins TRBV2 to TRBJ1-1; weak D call: TRBD1 (6 bases). V gave up 7 bases and J gave up 5 bases, with 11 bases separating them. CDR3 size: 12 residues. Per the germline V gene, CDR1 is SNHLY and CDR2 is FYNNEI. The CDR3 is CASKGVRTEAFF. DNA of the CDR3: TGTGCCAGCAAGGGGGTGAGGACTGAAGCTTTCTTT.

This clone has a single count. The CDR3 DNA follows: TGTGCCAGCTCGAAGGGGGCAGGGAGCTCCTACGAGCAGTACTTC. This encodes CASSKGAGSSYEQYF. The rearrangement links TRBV18 to TRBJ2-7, with 7 bases identical to TRBD1. Germline CDR1 and CDR2: KGHSH and LQKENI. The CDR3 is 15 residues long. The trim removed 6 bases at V and 0 bases at J, leaving 8 bases unmatched.

This clone has a handful of counts. The chain couples TRBV5-1 to TRBJ2-5, with TRBD2 identical over 15 bases. Looked up from germline, CDR1 is SGHRS and CDR2 is YFSETQ. After removal of 2 bases from V and 0 bases from J, the junction contained 11 bases not matched to a gene. CDR3 length: 20 amino acids. Written as DNA, the CDR3 is TGCGCCAGCAGCTTTCTTTCCCCCGGGACTAGCGGGGGGTACCAAGAGACCCAGTACTTC. Translated: CASSFLSPGTSGGYQETQYF.

This clone has just a few counts. Compared with germline, one end of the junction differs, possibly owing to a read error. V gene TRBV29-1 combines with J gene TRBJ2-5; maybe TRBD2 (5 bases). The CDR3 runs 11 residues. Germline V gene sequence: CDR1 SQVTM, CDR2 ANQGSEA. The CDR3 DNA reads TGCAGCGTGACGGACTTCGCTTCCTCGGACTTC. Amino acid sequence: CSVTDFASSDF.

The chain uses TRBV4-3 and TRBJ2-1; 10 bases match TRBD2. Germline V gene sequence: CDR1 LGHNA, CDR2 YSLEER. The CDR3 loop spans 15 amino acids. Unmatched junction bases numbered 4, after V lost 6 bases and J lost 2 bases. CDR3 region: CASRRTSGAYNEQFF. The CDR3 nucleotides read TGCGCCAGCAGACGGACTAGCGGAGCCTACAATGAGCAGTTCTTC.

The genes are TRBV2 and TRBJ1-1; no definite D call. The ends were cut back, 5 bases at V and 1 base at J, with 8 bases in the middle. The length of the CDR3 is 13 residues. Germline assignment: CDR1 SNHLY and CDR2 FYNNEI. The CDR3: CASSLYGNTEAFF. The CDR3 bases are TGTGCCAGCAGTCTATACGGGAACACTGAAGCTTTCTTT.

The J gene is TRBJ2-5, the V gene TRBV6-6; 11 positions match TRBD2. With the DNA end fitting TRBJ2-7 better, the J assignment may be wrong. The CDR3 is 16 amino acids. Germline V gene sequence: CDR1 MNHNY, CDR2 SVGAGI (reference sequence). CDR3 bases: TGTGCCAGCAGTCGAGGACTAGCGGGTGATTTCTACGAGCAGTACTTC. It specifies CASSRGLAGDFYEQYF.

This clone has more than one count but fewer than ten. The J gene is TRBJ1-1, the V gene TRBV11-2; D is unresolved. V was clipped by 5 bases and J by 3 bases, with 16 bases between them. This CDR3 contains 15 residues. Germline CDR1 reads SGHAT; CDR2 reads FQNNGV. CDR3 nucleotide sequence: TGTGCCAGCAGCCCCCTAAGCTGGGGAGACACTGAAGCTTTCTTT. Translating gives CASSPLSWGDTEAFF.

The J gene is TRBJ1-6, the V gene TRBV7-3; D possibly corresponds to TRBD1 (5 bases). The length of the CDR3 is 18 residues. Trimming shortened V by 1 base and J by 9 bases, and 22 bases separated the two germline ends. Looked up from germline, CDR1 is SGHTA and CDR2 is FQGTGA. The DNA for the CDR3 is TGTGCCAGCAGCTTAAAGCCCTCTGGGGAGGGGACGAGTTCACCCCTCCACTTT. It yields the protein CASSLKPSGEGTSSPLHF. Variable domain in full (rest from reference TRBV7-3 and TRBJ1-6): GAGVSQTPSNKVTEKGKYVELRCDPISGHTALYWYRQSLGQGPEFLIYFQGTGAADDSGLPNDRFFAVRPEGSVSTLKIQRTERGDSAVYLCASSLKPSGEGTSSPLHFGNGTRLTVT.

This chain joins TRBV5-4 and TRBJ2-5; D is possibly TRBD1 (5 bases). The tail of the sequence fits TRBJ2-7 better, so the J call may be wrong. The CDR3 covers 13 residues. Looked up from germline, CDR1 is SGHNT and CDR2 is YYREEE (reference sequence). In DNA, the CDR3 is TGTGCCAGCAGCTCGCAGGGCCCATACGAGCAGTACTTC. Its translation is CASSSQGPYEQYF.

This clone was found a few times. This chain joins TRBV18 and TRBJ1-4, with D maybe TRBD1 (6 bases). V gave up 3 bases and J gave up 8 bases, with 16 bases separating them. The CDR3 totals 15 residues. Germline CDR1 is KGHSH and CDR2 is LQKENI. The CDR3 nucleotides read TGTGCCAGCTCACCGGTAGATACCCAGGGGGAAAAACTGTTTTTT. Translated, it gives CASSPVDTQGEKLFF.

This clone was picked up many times. This sequence joins TRBV28 and TRBJ2-7, with 11 bases aligning to TRBD1. Germline values: CDR1 MDHEN, CDR2 SYDVKM. The CDR3 extends over 18 amino acids. V gave up 5 bases and J gave up 5 bases; unmatched junction bases: 17. The CDR3 coding sequence is TGTGCCAGCAGTGGCCCCCGAACTGCCGGACAGGGGGCTGACGAGCAGTACTTC. This codes for CASSGPRTAGQGADEQYF.

This clone was picked up a small number of times. The CDR3 loop is CSVARDTTTYEQYF. The CDR3 nucleotides read TGCAGCGTTGCTAGGGACACTACAACCTACGAGCAGTACTTC. The chain employs TRBV29-1 and TRBJ2-5; D perhaps matches TRBD1 (6 bases). Near its end, the DNA agrees better with TRBJ2-7, so the J call may be wrong. The CDR3 consists of 14 residues. Germline V lookup: CDR1 SQVTM, CDR2 ANQGSEA.

The rearrangement joins TRBV7-3 to TRBJ2-5; D possibly corresponds to TRBD1 (5 bases). The CDR3 is 13 residues long. Germline V CDR1 and CDR2: SGHTA, FQGTGA. V gave up 0 bases and J gave up 3 bases, with 5 bases separating them. The DNA of the CDR3 is TGTGCCAGCAGCTTAACCAGGGAAGAGACCCAGTACTTC. It specifies CASSLTREETQYF.

This clone was counted between two and nine times. This chain joins TRBV28 and TRBJ2-7; D gene ambiguous. V dropped 8 bases and J dropped 2 bases, with 7 bases sitting between them. Per germline, CDR1 MDHEN and CDR2 SYDVKM. CDR3 length equals 11 residues. CDR3: CASSPAYEQYF. The CDR3 DNA is TGTGCCAGCTCCCCAGCCTACGAGCAGTACTTC.

This clone was seen a few times. The chain uses TRBV4-3 and TRBJ1-2; TRBD1 matches at 9 bases. The germline gives CDR1 LGHNA, CDR2 YSLEER. The length of the CDR3 is 12 residues. The V gene end was trimmed by 4 bases and the J gene end by 6 bases; junction bases not matched to a gene: 0. The CDR3 reads CASSRQGDGYTF. CDR3 sequence (DNA): TGCGCCAGCAGCCGACAGGGGGATGGCTACACCTTC.